This T cell receptor beta chain was profiled in a study of blood T cell repertoires in COVID-19. TCRdb keeps only in-frame clones here, not all; method: immunoSEQ multiplex PCR. The data show approximately 290,000 clones, roughly four fifths seen once. This clonotype was sampled from a person aged 65 to 85 with COVID-19, enrolled during active disease. Sequencing input: peripheral blood.

The CDR3 is CAWSQRLVTEAFF. The CDR3 coding sequence is TGTGCCTGGAGTCAAAGACTAGTCACTGAAGCTTTCTTT. The chain carries TRBV30 and TRBJ1-1, with D unresolved. Germline V gene data show CDR1 as GTSNPN and CDR2 as SVGIG (reference sequence). The CDR3 extends over 13 amino acids. The V end was cut by 2 bases, the J end by 4 bases, with 11 bases between.